This TCR beta chain was found in a study of vaccination and CD4 T cells after COVID-19. Sequenced with the Oncomine TCR Beta short-read assay was DNA taken from cultured CD4+ T cells. TCRdb itself ran the PCR reads through MiXCR, one entry per CDR3 protein. The sample includes approximately 20,000 distinct CDR3 sequences, under 50% of them seen just once. Note on this clonotype: Its antigen is not known.

The treatment denotes: roughly 10-day PBMC culture with coronavirus spike peptide pools or control peptides (ViraFEST assay). Germline trimming cut 2 bases from V and 6 bases from J; bases unmatched to any gene: 9. CDR1 is SGHTA, CDR2 FQGTGA, per germline. The CDR3 totals 16 residues. This sequence was found in a human donor who had recovered from COVID-19. This chain joins TRBV7-3 and TRBJ2-3, with TRBD2 matching over 9 bases. This specimen consisted of CD4+ T cells from blood, cultured in vitro, obtained after SARS-CoV-2 vaccination. The CDR3 loop is CASSLAWRGGRDTQYF. The CDR3 region has the DNA TGTGCCAGCAGCTTAGCATGGCGGGGGGGCCGCGATACGCAGTATTTT. The full variable domain, with the rest looked up from reference TRBV7-3 and TRBJ2-3, is GAGVSQTPSNKVTEKGKYVELRCDPISGHTALYWYRQSLGQGPEFLIYFQGTGAADDSGLPNDRFFAVRPEGSVSTLKIQRTERGDSAVYLCASSLAWRGGRDTQYFGPGTRLTVL.